The 4 T cell receptor beta chains presented below share a single source sample, sequenced in a study of shared clonotypes between healthy human individuals. Cells designated naive CD8 were CD45RO-negative and were positively selected for CCR7, with terminally differentiated effector memory CD45RA+ cells excluded. The repertoire was sequenced with immunoSEQ multiplex PCR; TCRdb's copy has only in-frame clones and lacks some. The data contain more than 2 million clones, 85% to 95% of them seen just once; the ten biggest clones take up 0.85% to 1.2%. Sequenced sample: naive CD8+ T cells sorted from blood. The receptors here all came from a man aged 18 to 30 in good health.

The chain employs TRBV11-2 and TRBJ2-5, with TRBD1 matching 10 bases. CDR3 length equals 16 residues. Germline V gene sequence: CDR1 SGHAT, CDR2 FQNNGV. The junction had 7 bases not matched to a gene; V was cut back by 1 base and J by 5 bases. The chain's CDR3 is CASSLGGTGVWETQYF. CDR3 sequence (DNA): TGTGCCAGCAGCTTAGGTGGGACAGGGGTGTGGGAGACCCAGTACTTC.

The CDR3 DNA reads TGTGCCAGCAGACCGACAGGGGTAGAGACCCAGTACTTC. This translates into CASRPTGVETQYF. This chain links TRBV7-2 with TRBJ2-5; 8 positions agree with TRBD1. Germline-derived CDR1 and CDR2 are SGHTA and FQGNSA. The V and J ends lost 6 bases and 4 bases, in that order; junction bases with no gene match: 4. This CDR3 contains 13 residues. Combining the CDR3 with reference TRBV7-2 and TRBJ2-5 gives the whole variable domain GAGVSQSPSNKVTEKGKDVELRCDPISGHTALYWYRQSLGQGLEFLIYFQGNSAPDKSGLPSDRFSAERTGGSVSTLTIQRTQQEDSAVYLCASRPTGVETQYFGPGTRLLVL.

With respect to this clone: The same CDR3 can be traced to other DNA sequences in this sample. V usage is TRBV7-2 and J usage is TRBJ2-2, with D hard to call. V dropped 1 base and J dropped 2 bases, with 8 bases sitting between them. The CDR3 sequence is 15 residues long. CDR1 is SGHTA, CDR2 FQGNSA, per germline. The CDR3: CASSLVAANTGELFF. In DNA, the CDR3 is TGTGCCAGCAGCTTAGTGGCAGCTAACACCGGGGAGCTGTTTTTT.

This chain uses TRBV27 with TRBJ2-2; D gene ambiguous. The CDR3 has 12 residues. V lost 3 bases to trimming and J lost 7 bases, with 6 bases between them. CDR1 and CDR2 from the germline V gene are MNHEY and SMNVEV (reference sequence). The CDR3 DNA follows: TGTGCCAGCAGTTTTTTCATCGGGGAGCTGTTTTTT. Its protein product is CASSFFIGELFF.